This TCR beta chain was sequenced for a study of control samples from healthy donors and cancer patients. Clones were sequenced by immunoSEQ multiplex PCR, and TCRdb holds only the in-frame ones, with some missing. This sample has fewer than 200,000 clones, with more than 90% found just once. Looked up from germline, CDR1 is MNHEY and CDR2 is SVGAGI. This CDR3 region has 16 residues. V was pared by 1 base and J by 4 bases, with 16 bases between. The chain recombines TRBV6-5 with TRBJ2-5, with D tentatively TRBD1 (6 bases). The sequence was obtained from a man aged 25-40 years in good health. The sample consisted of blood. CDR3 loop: CASSYYPRQGLETQYF. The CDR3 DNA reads TGTGCCAGCAGTTACTACCCGAGGCAGGGGCTAGAGACCCAGTACTTC.